This entry features one T cell receptor beta chain sequence. Its cognate antigen is unknown. Investigators prepared the TCR beta libraries by applying iRepertoire HTBI primers and Arm-PCR of CDR3 regions. Source study methods: Detected in the samples were some 68 TRBV and approximately 14 TRBJ segments. TCRdb analysed the multiplex PCR reads with MiXCR anew, one entry per CDR3 protein. The V and J calls were determined by TCRdb, not by the authors. The table has over 250,000 distinct CDR3 sequences, roughly a fifth seen once. V dropped 0 bases and J dropped 6 bases, with 8 bases sitting between them. The V gene's germline CDR1 is LGHNA and CDR2 YSLEER. CDR3 size: 14 residues. The data are from a study of regulatory T cells in long-lasting Graves disease. Study-wide results and limits: Persistent disease was characterized by preferential usage of TRBV28, TRBJ1-2 and TRBJ2-5. Those with persistent disease had in common more public clonotypes (more than 2,500) than new patients (roughly 970). Investigators studied peripheral blood only, not thyroid tissue.

Time point specified: persistent/refractory GD, antithyroid drugs over 5 years with positive TRAb. From PBMCs, RNA was extracted and then used to make the TCR library. The J gene is TRBJ2-2, the V gene TRBV4-3; the D is unclear. The TCR sequence derives from a female donor with Graves disease. This specimen consisted of peripheral blood mononuclear cells (PBMCs), obtained when the disease was refractory, from a patient treated with antithyroid drugs. CDR3 region: CASSQEGSSGELFF. The DNA for the CDR3 is TGCGCCAGCAGCCAAGAAGGGTCCTCCGGGGAGCTGTTTTTT.